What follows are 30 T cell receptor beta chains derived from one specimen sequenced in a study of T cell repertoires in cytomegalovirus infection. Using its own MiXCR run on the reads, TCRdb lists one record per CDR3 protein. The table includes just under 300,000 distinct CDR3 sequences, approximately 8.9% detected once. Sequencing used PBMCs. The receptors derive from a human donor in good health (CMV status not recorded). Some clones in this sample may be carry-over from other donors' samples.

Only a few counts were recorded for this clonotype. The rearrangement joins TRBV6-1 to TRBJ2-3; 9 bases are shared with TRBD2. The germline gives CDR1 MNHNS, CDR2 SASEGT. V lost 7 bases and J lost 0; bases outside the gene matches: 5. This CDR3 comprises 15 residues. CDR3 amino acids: CASKDSGSSTDTQYF. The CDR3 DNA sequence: TGTGCCAGCAAAGATAGCGGGAGTAGCACAGATACGCAGTATTTT.

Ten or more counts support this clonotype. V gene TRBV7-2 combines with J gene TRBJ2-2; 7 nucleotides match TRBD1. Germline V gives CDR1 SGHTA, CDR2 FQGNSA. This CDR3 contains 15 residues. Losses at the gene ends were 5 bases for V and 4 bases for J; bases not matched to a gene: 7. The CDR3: CASSPPGTVTGELFF. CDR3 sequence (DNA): TGTGCCAGCAGCCCCCCCGGGACAGTCACCGGGGAGCTGTTTTTT.

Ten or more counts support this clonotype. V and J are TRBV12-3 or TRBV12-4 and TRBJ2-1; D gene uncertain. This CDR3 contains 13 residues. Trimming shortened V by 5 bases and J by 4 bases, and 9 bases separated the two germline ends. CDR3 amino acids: CASSSMGYNEQFF. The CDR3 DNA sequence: TGTGCCAGCAGTAGTATGGGATACAATGAGCAGTTCTTC.

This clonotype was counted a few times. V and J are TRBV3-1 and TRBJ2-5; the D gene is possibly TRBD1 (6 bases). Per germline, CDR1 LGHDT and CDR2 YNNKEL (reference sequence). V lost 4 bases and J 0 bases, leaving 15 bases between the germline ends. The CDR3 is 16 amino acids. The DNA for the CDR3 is TGTGCCAGCAGCCTTCTTACAGGGAACTACCAAGAGACCCAGTACTTC. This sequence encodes CASSLLTGNYQETQYF.

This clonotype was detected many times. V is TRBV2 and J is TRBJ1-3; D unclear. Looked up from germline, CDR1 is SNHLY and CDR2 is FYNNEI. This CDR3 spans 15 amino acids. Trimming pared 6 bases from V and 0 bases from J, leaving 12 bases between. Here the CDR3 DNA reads TGTGCCAGCAGCGCAGCTCTAAACTCTGGAAACACCATATATTTT. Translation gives CASSAALNSGNTIYF.

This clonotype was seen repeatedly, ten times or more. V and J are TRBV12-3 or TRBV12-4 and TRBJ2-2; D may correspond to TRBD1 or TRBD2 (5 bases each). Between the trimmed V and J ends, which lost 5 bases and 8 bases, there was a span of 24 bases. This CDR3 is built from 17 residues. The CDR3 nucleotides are TGTGCCAGCAGTCCCCGAAGAGCTGGGGGTGGGGCTGGGGAGCTGTTTTTT. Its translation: CASSPRRAGGGAGELFF.

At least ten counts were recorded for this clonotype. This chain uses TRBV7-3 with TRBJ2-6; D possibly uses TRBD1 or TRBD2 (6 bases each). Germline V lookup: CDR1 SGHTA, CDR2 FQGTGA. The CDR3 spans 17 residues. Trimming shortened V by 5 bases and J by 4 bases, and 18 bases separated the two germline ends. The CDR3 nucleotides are TGTGCCAGCAGCCCGTCATTCGGGGGCAAAGGGGCCAACGTCCTGACTTTC. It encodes CASSPSFGGKGANVLTF.

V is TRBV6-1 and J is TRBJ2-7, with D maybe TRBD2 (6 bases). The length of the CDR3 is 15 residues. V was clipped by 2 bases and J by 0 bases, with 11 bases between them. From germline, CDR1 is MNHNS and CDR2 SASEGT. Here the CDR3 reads CASSELAGLSYEQYV. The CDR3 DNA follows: TGTGCCAGCAGTGAATTGGCGGGGCTCTCCTACGAGCAGTACGTC.

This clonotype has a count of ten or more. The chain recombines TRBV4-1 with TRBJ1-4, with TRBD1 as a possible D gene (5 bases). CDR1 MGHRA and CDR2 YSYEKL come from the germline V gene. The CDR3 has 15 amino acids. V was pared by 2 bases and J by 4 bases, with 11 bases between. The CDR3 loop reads CASSQLTVLNEKLFF. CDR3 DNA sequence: TGCGCCAGCAGCCAACTGACAGTCCTTAATGAAAAACTGTTTTTT.

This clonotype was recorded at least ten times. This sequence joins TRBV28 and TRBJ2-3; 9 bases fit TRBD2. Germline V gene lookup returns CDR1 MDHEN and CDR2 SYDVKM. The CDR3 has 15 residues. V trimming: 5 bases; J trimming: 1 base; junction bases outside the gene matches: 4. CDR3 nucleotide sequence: TGTGCCAGCAGTACAAGACTAGCGGGCACAGATACGCAGTATTTT. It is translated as CASSTRLAGTDTQYF.

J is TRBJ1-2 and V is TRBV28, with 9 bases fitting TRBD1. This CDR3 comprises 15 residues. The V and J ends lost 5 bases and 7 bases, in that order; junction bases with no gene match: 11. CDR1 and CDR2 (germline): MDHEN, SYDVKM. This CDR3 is CASSGTGTGRSGYTF. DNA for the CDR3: TGTGCCAGCAGTGGTACCGGGACAGGGCGTTCTGGCTACACCTTC.

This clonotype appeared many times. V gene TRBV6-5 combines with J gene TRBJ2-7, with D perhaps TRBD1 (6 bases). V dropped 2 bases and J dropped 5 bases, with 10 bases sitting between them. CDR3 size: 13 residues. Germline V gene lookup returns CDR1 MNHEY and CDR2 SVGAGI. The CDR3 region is CASSYNRDHEQYV. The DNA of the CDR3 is TGTGCCAGCAGTTACAACAGGGACCACGAGCAGTACGTC.

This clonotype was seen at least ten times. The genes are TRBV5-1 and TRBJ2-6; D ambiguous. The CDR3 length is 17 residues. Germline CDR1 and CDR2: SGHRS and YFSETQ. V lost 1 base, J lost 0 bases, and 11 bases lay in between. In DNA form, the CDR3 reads TGCGCCAGCAGCTTGTATGGGGTGAACTCTGGGGCCAACGTCCTGACTTTC. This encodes CASSLYGVNSGANVLTF.

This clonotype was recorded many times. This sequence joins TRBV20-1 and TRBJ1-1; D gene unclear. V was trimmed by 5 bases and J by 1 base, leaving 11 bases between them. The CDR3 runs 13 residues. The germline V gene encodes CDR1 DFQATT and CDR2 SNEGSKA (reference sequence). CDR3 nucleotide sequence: TGCAGTGCTTCGGACCGTTCGAACACTGAAGCTTTCTTT. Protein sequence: CSASDRSNTEAFF.

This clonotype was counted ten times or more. The CDR3 spells CASSLSDRVYGYTF. The DNA for the CDR3 is TGTGCCAGCAGCTTATCGGACAGGGTCTATGGCTACACCTTC. J is TRBJ1-2 and V is TRBV7-9; 8 bases align to TRBD1. Germline V gene lookup returns CDR1 SEHNR and CDR2 FQNEAQ (reference sequence). The V segment lost 2 bases and the J segment 4 bases; nucleotides outside the gene matches: 3. CDR3 length equals 14 residues.

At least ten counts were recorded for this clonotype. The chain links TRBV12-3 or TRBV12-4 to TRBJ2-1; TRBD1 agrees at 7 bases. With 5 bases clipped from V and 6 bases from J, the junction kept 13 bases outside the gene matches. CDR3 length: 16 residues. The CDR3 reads CASSKATGWAGNEQFF. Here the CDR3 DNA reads TGTGCCAGCAGTAAAGCGACAGGGTGGGCAGGCAATGAGCAGTTCTTC.

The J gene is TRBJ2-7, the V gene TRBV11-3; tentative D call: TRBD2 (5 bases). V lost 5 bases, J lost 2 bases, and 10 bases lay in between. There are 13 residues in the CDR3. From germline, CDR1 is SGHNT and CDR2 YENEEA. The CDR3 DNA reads TGTGCCAGCAGCCGCGGGCTTCCCTACGAGCAGTACTTC. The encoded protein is CASSRGLPYEQYF.

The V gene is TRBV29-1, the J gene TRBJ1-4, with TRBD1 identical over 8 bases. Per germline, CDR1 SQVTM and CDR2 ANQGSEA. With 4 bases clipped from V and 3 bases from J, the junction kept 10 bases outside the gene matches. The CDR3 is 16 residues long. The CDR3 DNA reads TGCAGCGTTGTCCCCGGTGGGGGACAGGCTAATGAAAAACTGTTTTTT. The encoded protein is CSVVPGGGQANEKLFF.

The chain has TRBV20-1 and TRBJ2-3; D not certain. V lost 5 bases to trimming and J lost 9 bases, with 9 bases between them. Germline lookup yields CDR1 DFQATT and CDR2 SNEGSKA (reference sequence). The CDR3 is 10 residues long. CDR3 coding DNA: TGCAGTGCTCCCTCCTTGACGCAGTATTTT. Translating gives CSAPSLTQYF.

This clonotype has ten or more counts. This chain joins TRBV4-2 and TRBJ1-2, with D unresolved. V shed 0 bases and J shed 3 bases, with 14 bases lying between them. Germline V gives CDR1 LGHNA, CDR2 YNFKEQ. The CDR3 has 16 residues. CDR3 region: CASSQDRTVTYYGYTF. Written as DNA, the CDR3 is TGTGCCAGCAGCCAAGATCGAACAGTTACCTACTATGGCTACACCTTC.

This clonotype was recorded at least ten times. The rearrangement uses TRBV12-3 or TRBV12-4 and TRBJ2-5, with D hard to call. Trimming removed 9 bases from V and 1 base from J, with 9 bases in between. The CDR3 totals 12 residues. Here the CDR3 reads CASGVSQETQYF. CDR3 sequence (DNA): TGTGCCAGTGGGGTGTCCCAAGAGACCCAGTACTTC.

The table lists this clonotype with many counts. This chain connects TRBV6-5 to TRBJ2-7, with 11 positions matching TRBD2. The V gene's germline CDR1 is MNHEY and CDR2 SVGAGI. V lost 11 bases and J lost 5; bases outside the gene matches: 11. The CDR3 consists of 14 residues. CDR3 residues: CASRDSGGANEQYV. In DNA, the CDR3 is TGTGCCTCCCGGGATAGCGGGGGGGCTAACGAGCAGTACGTC.

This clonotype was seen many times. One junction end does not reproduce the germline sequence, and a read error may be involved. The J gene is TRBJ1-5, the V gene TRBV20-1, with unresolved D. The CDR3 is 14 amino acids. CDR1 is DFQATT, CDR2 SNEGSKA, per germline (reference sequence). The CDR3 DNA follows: TGCAGTGCCAGAGGGCCCGGGGGCAATCAGCCCCAGCATTTT. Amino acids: CSARGPGGNQPQHF.

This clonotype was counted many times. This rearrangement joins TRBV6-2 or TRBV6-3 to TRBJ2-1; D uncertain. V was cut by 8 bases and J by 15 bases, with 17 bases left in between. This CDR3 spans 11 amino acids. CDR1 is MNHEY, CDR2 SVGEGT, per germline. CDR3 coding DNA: TGTGCCAGCTCCCAAGGAATCATTGGGTTCTTC. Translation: CASSQGIIGFF.

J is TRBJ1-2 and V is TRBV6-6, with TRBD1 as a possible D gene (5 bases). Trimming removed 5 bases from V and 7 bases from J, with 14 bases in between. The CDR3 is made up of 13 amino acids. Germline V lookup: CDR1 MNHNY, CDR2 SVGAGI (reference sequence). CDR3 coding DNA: TGTGCCAGCAGTGTCCCAGGGCCCCCTGGCTACACCTTC. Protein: CASSVPGPPGYTF.

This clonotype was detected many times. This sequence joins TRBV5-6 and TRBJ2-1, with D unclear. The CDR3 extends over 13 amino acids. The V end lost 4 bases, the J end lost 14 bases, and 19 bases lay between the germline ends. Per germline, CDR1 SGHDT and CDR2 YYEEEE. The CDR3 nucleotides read TGTGCCAGCAGCCCGGGTGGGGTGCTTACCGAGTTCTTC. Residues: CASSPGGVLTEFF.

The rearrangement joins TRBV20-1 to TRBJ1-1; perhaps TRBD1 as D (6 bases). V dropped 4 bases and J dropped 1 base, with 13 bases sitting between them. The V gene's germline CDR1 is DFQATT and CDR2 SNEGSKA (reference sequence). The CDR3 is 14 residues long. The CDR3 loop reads CSATKGGGNTEAFF. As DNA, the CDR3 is TGCAGTGCTACGAAGGGAGGGGGGAACACTGAAGCTTTCTTT.

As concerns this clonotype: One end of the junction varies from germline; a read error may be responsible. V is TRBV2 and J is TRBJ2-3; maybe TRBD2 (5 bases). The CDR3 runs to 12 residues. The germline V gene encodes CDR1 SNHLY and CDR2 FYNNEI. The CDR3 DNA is TGTGCCAGCAACTCGGGAACAGATACGCAATATTTT. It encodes CASNSGTDTQYF.

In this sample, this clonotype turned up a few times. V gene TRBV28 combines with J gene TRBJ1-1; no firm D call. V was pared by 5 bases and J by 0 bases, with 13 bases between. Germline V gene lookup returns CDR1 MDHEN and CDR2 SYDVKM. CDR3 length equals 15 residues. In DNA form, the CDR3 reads TGTGCCAGCAGTCCCTGGAATGGCATGAACACTGAAGCTTTCTTT. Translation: CASSPWNGMNTEAFF.

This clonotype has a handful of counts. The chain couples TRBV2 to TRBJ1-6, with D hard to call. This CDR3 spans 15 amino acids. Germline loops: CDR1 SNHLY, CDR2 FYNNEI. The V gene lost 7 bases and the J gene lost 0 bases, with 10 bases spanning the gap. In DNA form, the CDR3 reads TGTGCCAGCACCGACCGGAGCTCCTATAATTCACCCCTCCACTTT. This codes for CASTDRSSYNSPLHF.